The clone carrying this T cell receptor beta chain was counted a few times. The sample comes from a study of tumor-infiltrating lymphocytes in oesophageal squamous cell carcinoma. In TCRdb, the PCR reads were re-called with MiXCR into one record per CDR3 protein. The data hold some 12,000 distinct CDR3 sequences, with 57% observed a single time. The TCR was taken from a male donor with esophageal squamous cell carcinoma. Sequencing was done on a sample of esophageal tumor tissue.

CDR3 sequence (DNA): TGTGCCAGCAGCTTAGTTTACCCGGGACCCGTGACAGATACGCAGTATTTT. This translates into CASSLVYPGPVTDTQYF. This chain links TRBV7-2 with TRBJ2-3; D is perhaps TRBD1 or TRBD2 (5 bases each). Germline assignment: CDR1 SGHTA and CDR2 FQGNSA. Trimming removed 1 base from V and 3 bases from J, with 17 bases in between. This CDR3 is 17 amino acids long.